This TCR beta chain was sequenced during a study of T-cell reconstitution after alpha-beta-depleted transplantation in children. During its preparation, the TCRbeta library received unique molecular identifiers. TCRdb ran MiXCR on the PCR reads and lists one entry per CDR3 protein. The sample consists of about 540,000 distinct CDR3 sequences, 15% to 20% of them appearing once. This clonotype was found a few times. V was shortened by 0 bases and J by 4 bases, with 12 bases between the two germline ends. The CDR3 loop spans 15 amino acids. The germline V gene encodes CDR1 ENHRY and CDR2 SYGVKD. The material sequenced was PBMCs from the stem cell graft donor, taken from the stem cell graft. The receptor was isolated from a human donor who donated a stem cell graft to a child with acute lymphoblastic leukemia. The V call is TRBV10-3, the J call TRBJ1-2; D remains ambiguous. This CDR3 reads CAISESSSLLYGYTF. In DNA form, the CDR3 reads TGTGCCATCAGTGAGTCCTCATCATTACTCTATGGCTACACCTTC.